The present entry profiles one T cell receptor beta chain with its context. The antigen remains unidentified. Repertoires were generated with immunoSEQ multiplex PCR, while TCRdb's copy carries only in-frame clones and drops some. The repertoire holds about 180,000 clones, with 88% as singletons. V lost 0 bases and J lost 5, with 5 bases in between. CDR3 length equals 13 residues. Looked up from germline, CDR1 is SGHRS and CDR2 is YFSETQ. The sample belongs to a study of T cell responses to AZD1222 COVID-19 vaccine. Overall study results and limits: Vaccine-associated CD4 TCRs spanned spike, dominant at 160-218 and 743-854. Females made up more of the donors, who were largely white British, and clonal diversity may have come out too low. Baseline serostatus was positive in only six or seven AZD1222 recipients.

Sequenced here: peripheral blood, sampled on day 0 of AZD1222 vaccination. The chain joins TRBV5-1 to TRBJ2-2; no clear D gene. The sequence derives from an adult in good health. The CDR3 DNA sequence: TGCGCCAGCAGCTTGGAAGATACCGGGGAGCTGTTTTTT. This encodes CASSLEDTGELFF.